This is a list of T cell receptor beta chains from one sample in a study of identical twins. TCRdb passed the 5' RACE reads through MiXCR, listing each CDR3 protein once. The data hold around 200,000 distinct CDR3 sequences, with roughly 10% observed a single time. Sequenced sample: memory (CD45RO+) T cells sorted from blood. These receptors were taken from a woman in her late teens or twenties in good health. The CDR3 runs from the conserved cysteine through the conserved F or W.

cdr3_aa	v_call	j_call
CASSLPYREGGTEAFF	TRBV11-3	TRBJ1-1
CASSDPDGYEQYF	TRBV9	TRBJ2-7
CASSWSGRAYNEQFF	TRBV6-1	TRBJ2-1
CASSLGLGLGTEAFF	TRBV12-3/TRBV12-4	TRBJ1-1
CSARDQGTYEQYF	TRBV20-1	TRBJ2-7
CASIKGPIGEQYF	TRBV6-2/TRBV6-3	TRBJ2-7
CASSPQRWGITNNEQFF	TRBV11-3	TRBJ2-1
CASSYLYF	TRBV27	TRBJ2-4
CASSLYTSTSGSNIQYF	TRBV7-6	TRBJ2-4
CASSPGLVWEAFF	TRBV5-4	TRBJ1-1
CASTKGGTGNTQYF	TRBV6-1	TRBJ2-3
CASRLVQGNTEAFF	TRBV6-1	TRBJ1-1
CASSQGTGVRGGPKETQYF	TRBV3-1	TRBJ2-5
CASSLDLTDTQYF	TRBV5-1	TRBJ2-3
CATSRDHGQPQHF	TRBV15	TRBJ1-5
CASSRQGPGNTIYF	TRBV7-9	TRBJ1-3
CSANHRDRNYGYTF	TRBV20-1	TRBJ1-2
CASRGRMNTEAFF	TRBV7-3	TRBJ1-1
CASSPQDRYGYTF	TRBV18	TRBJ1-2
CASSSLDRAGGAFF	TRBV7-8	TRBJ1-1
CASSSAGPNTQYF	TRBV11-2	TRBJ2-3
CASSFYTASGEAFF	TRBV5-1	TRBJ1-1
CATSLGTTDTQYF	TRBV24-1	TRBJ2-3
CASSLEQASGVTQYF	TRBV11-2	TRBJ2-5
CASSFPGELFF	TRBV7-9	TRBJ2-2
CASSDSGSVLDTQYF	TRBV10-1	TRBJ2-3
CAIGVGDTQYF	TRBV6-5	TRBJ2-3